The present entry profiles one TCR beta chain with its context. Its antigen is still unknown. Germline CDR1 SGHTA, CDR2 FQGNSA. The CDR3 loop spans 13 amino acids. The V end was cut by 5 bases, the J end by 7 bases, with 12 bases between. The data belong to a study of identical twins. Study outcomes and limitations: Twin pairs had excess sharing that was weaker in beta out-of-frame sequences.

In TCRdb, the 5' RACE reads were re-called with MiXCR into one record per CDR3 protein. The sample consists of about 520,000 distinct CDR3 sequences, about 20% of them appearing once. The same sample was also studied in work on T cells expressing NK-cell markers. That study reports: The sequencing cohort of eight donors included seven HCMV-seropositive individuals and one seronegative individual. Of the CD8+ T cells in about 6 donors, roughly 1.0-7.5% belonged to dominant NKG2C+ clonotypes.

Sequencing was done on a sample of CD4+ T cells sorted from blood. The V and J genes are TRBV7-2 and TRBJ1-5, with a tentative D call TRBD1 (5 bases). The clonotype was recovered from a woman between 18 and 29 years old in good health. CDR3 in DNA: TGTGCCAGCAGCGATACCAGGGTACAGCCCCAGCATTTT. This sequence encodes CASSDTRVQPQHF.